This T cell receptor beta chain was sequenced during a study of blood T cell repertoires in COVID-19. For the study at large: Specimens from acute and convalescent COVID-19 originated in the United States, Italy and Spain.

This CDR3 has 14 residues. Losses at the gene ends were 7 bases for V and 2 bases for J; bases not matched to a gene: 4. The germline CDR1 and CDR2 sequences are MNHEY and SVGAGI. This study enrolled people aged about 18 to 95 from about 26 US geographic areas. Participant-reported clinical history was the basis for cohort assignment. Produced via immunoSEQ multiplex PCR; TCRdb's table is partial and in-frame only. This table has approximately 64,000 clones, roughly 91% appearing once. This sequence originates from a woman between 35 and 50 years old who had recovered from COVID-19. Sequenced input: PBMCs or T cells enriched from blood (not recorded which). The chain carries TRBV6-5 and TRBJ1-5, with 8 bases that match TRBD1. The CDR3, as DNA: TGTGCCAGCAACCCGACAGGGGGCAATCAGCCCCAGCATTTT. Translating gives CASNPTGGNQPQHF.